This T cell receptor beta chain was recovered during a study of CD8+ T cells in alopecia areata. Study information: Tofacitinib lasted 6 to 18 months, then 6 months off drug.

TCR sequencing used cDNA made by reverse transcription of extracted RNA. TCRdb keeps only in-frame clones here, not all; method: immunoSEQ multiplex PCR. This table has some 210,000 clones, around 62% appearing once. This CDR3 spans 14 amino acids. V was cut by 3 bases and J by 2 bases, with 10 bases left in between. The germline V gene encodes CDR1 SGDLS and CDR2 YYNGEE. Worth noting for this clone: The antigen remains undetermined.

Patients with alopecia areata provided lesional scalp punch biopsies as well as peripheral blood. General observations from the study: Unlike in mice, where it was clearer, TCR sharing across patients was less clear, possibly HLA-related. The study also sequences resident alphabeta T cells of normal skin in scalp samples.

The receptor was isolated from a human donor with alopecia areata. J is TRBJ2-3 and V is TRBV9, with D possibly being TRBD2 (5 bases). This specimen consisted of CD4+ T cells sorted from blood, obtained at week 0. CDR3 loop: CASSAGLHTDTQYF. Written as DNA, the CDR3 is TGTGCCAGCAGCGCCGGACTCCACACAGATACGCAGTATTTT.